Shown below are 23 T cell receptor beta chains from a single sample sequenced in a study of T cells after posttransplantation cyclophosphamide. Clones were sequenced by immunoSEQ multiplex PCR, and TCRdb holds only the in-frame ones, with some missing. This table holds about 9,100 clones, over 95% found once. The sample taken for sequencing was naive CD8+ T cells sorted from PBMCs. The source is a man between 50 and 59 years old in good health, CMV-negative, and a related stem cell transplant donor.

The V gene is TRBV27, the J gene TRBJ2-1, with D perhaps TRBD2 (6 bases). Per germline, CDR1 MNHEY and CDR2 SMNVEV (reference sequence). V gave up 2 bases and J gave up 3 bases, with 11 bases separating them. The CDR3 contains 15 residues. CDR3 DNA sequence: TGTGCCAGCAGTTTAATCAGCGGGCTCTACAATGAGCAGTTCTTC. Its protein is CASSLISGLYNEQFF.

This clone has a single count. This sequence joins TRBV29-1 and TRBJ1-4; the D gene is possibly TRBD1 (6 bases). V shed 7 bases and J shed 1 base, with 13 bases lying between them. The germline V gene has CDR1 SQVTM and CDR2 ANQGSEA. The CDR3 sequence is 14 residues long. The DNA for the CDR3 is TGCAGCGGGGAGGGGGGCAGAACTAATGAAAAACTGTTTTTT. It translates to CSGEGGRTNEKLFF.

V gene TRBV27 combines with J gene TRBJ2-7; 8 positions match TRBD2. V was clipped by 2 bases and J by 2 bases; unmatched bases: 5. Per the germline V gene, CDR1 is MNHEY and CDR2 is SMNVEV (reference sequence). The CDR3 totals 15 residues. The CDR3, as DNA: TGTGCCAGCAGTTTAGCACTAGCGGTCGCCTACGAGCAGTACTTC. Its protein product is CASSLALAVAYEQYF.

This chain joins TRBV7-9 and TRBJ2-1; 15 bases match TRBD2. The V segment lost 4 bases and the J segment 7 bases; nucleotides outside the gene matches: 8. This CDR3 comprises 17 residues. Germline CDR1 is SEHNR and CDR2 is FQNEAQ (reference sequence). The CDR3 bases are TGTGCCAGCAGCTCACCACAGGGGACTAGCGGGGGGAATGAGCAGTTCTTC. Its translation is CASSSPQGTSGGNEQFF.

The chain uses TRBV13 and TRBJ2-3, with a possible D match to TRBD2 (6 bases). V was shortened by 3 bases and J by 0 bases, with 10 bases between the two germline ends. Germline loops: CDR1 PRHDT, CDR2 FYEKMQ (reference sequence). This CDR3 contains 15 residues. The CDR3 spells CASSLAGISTDTQYF. The CDR3 nucleotides are TGTGCCAGCAGCTTGGCGGGGATAAGCACAGATACGCAGTATTTT.

The gene calls are TRBV9 and TRBJ2-3, with 8 bases lining up with TRBD1. This CDR3 is built from 16 residues. Losses at the gene ends were 1 base for V and 3 bases for J; bases not matched to a gene: 7. Per germline, CDR1 SGDLS and CDR2 YYNGEE. The CDR3, as DNA: TGTGCCAGCAGCGTATATGGACAGGGTCGAACAGATACGCAGTATTTT. Its protein product is CASSVYGQGRTDTQYF. Supplemented by reference TRBV9 and TRBJ2-3, the full variable domain reads DSGVTQTPKHLITATGQRVTLRCSPRSGDLSVYWYQQSLDQGLQFLIQYYNGEERAKGNILERFSAQQFPDLHSELNLSSLELGDSALYFCASSVYGQGRTDTQYFGPGTRLTVL.

As regards this clone: One end of the junction is discordant with germline, which a read error may explain. The chain links TRBV7-9 to TRBJ2-7; D is ambiguous. Germline loops: CDR1 SEHNR, CDR2 FQNEAQ (reference sequence). This CDR3 has 11 amino acids. CDR3 DNA sequence: TGTGCCAGCACCGTAATCTACGGGCAGTACTTC. Amino acid sequence: CASTVIYGQYF.

The genes are TRBV27 and TRBJ2-5; 8 positions agree with TRBD2. Germline CDR1 reads MNHEY; CDR2 reads SMNVEV (reference sequence). J lost 2 bases, V lost 3 bases, and 5 bases had no gene match. The CDR3 is made up of 15 amino acids. The CDR3 region is CASSLWRGVQETQYF. CDR3 nucleotides: TGTGCCAGCAGTTTGTGGCGGGGGGTACAAGAGACCCAGTACTTC.

This chain joins TRBV7-9 and TRBJ2-7, with TRBD1 identical over 7 bases. The CDR3 contains 15 residues. V was clipped by 5 bases and J by 2 bases; unmatched bases: 9. Germline values: CDR1 SEHNR, CDR2 FQNEAQ (reference sequence). CDR3 in DNA: TGTGCCAGCAGCCCAAGGGACAGCCTTCCCTACGAGCAGTACTTC. The encoded protein is CASSPRDSLPYEQYF.

The rearrangement links TRBV27 to TRBJ2-7, with a possible D match to TRBD2 (5 bases). The CDR3 totals 13 residues. Trimming removed 6 bases from V and 3 bases from J, with 12 bases in between. Looked up from germline, CDR1 is MNHEY and CDR2 is SMNVEV (reference sequence). The CDR3 DNA follows: TGTGCCAGCAGCAACGGGGAGAGCTACGAGCAGTACTTC. Its protein is CASSNGESYEQYF.

This chain connects TRBV2 to TRBJ1-5; no clear D. Germline V gene data show CDR1 as SNHLY and CDR2 as FYNNEI. This CDR3 is built from 12 residues. V dropped 3 bases and J dropped 5 bases, with 5 bases sitting between them. The CDR3 DNA is TGTGCCAGCAGTGATTCGGATCAGCCCCAGCATTTT. Its translation: CASSDSDQPQHF.

J is TRBJ2-5 and V is TRBV6-1, with D maybe TRBD2 (6 bases). This CDR3 has 15 amino acids. CDR1 is MNHNS and CDR2 is SASEGT in the germline V gene. V dropped 2 bases and J dropped 2 bases, with 12 bases sitting between them. The CDR3 bases are TGTGCCAGCAGTGAATCCGCCGGAGGGCAAGAGACCCAGTACTTC. It translates to CASSESAGGQETQYF.

The V and J genes are TRBV7-9 and TRBJ2-1, with a tentative D call TRBD2 (5 bases). Trimming left V 3 bases short and J 9 bases short, with 9 bases between. CDR3 length: 12 amino acids. CDR1 and CDR2 (germline): SEHNR, FQNEAQ (reference sequence). The CDR3 is CASSFSDTEQFF. The CDR3 DNA is TGTGCCAGCAGCTTTAGCGATACTGAGCAGTTCTTC.

CDR3 protein: CASRKGQANTGELFF. The CDR3 DNA reads TGTGCCAGCAGGAAGGGACAGGCGAACACCGGGGAGCTGTTTTTT. The rearrangement links TRBV2 to TRBJ2-2; 8 bases match TRBD1. Germline lookup yields CDR1 SNHLY and CDR2 FYNNEI. CDR3 length: 15 amino acids. Trimming removed 6 bases from V and 0 bases from J; junction bases left unmatched: 3.

The V gene is TRBV6-5, the J gene TRBJ2-2, with a weak D call TRBD1 (6 bases). CDR3 length: 15 residues. Trimming removed 2 bases from V and 4 bases from J, with 11 bases in between. CDR1 is MNHEY, CDR2 SVGAGI, per germline. DNA of the CDR3: TGTGCCAGCAGTTACGTGACAGGTTCCACCGGGGAGCTGTTTTTT. Amino acids: CASSYVTGSTGELFF.

This chain joins TRBV18 and TRBJ2-1; 14 bases fit TRBD2. Germline V gives CDR1 KGHSH, CDR2 LQKENI. The CDR3 covers 16 residues. Unmatched junction bases numbered 10, after V lost 6 bases and J lost 9 bases. DNA of the CDR3: TGTGCCAGCTCCCTACTGGGACTAGCGGGAGCAGTTGAGCAGTTCTTC. It encodes CASSLLGLAGAVEQFF.

As regards this clone: One junction end does not reproduce the germline sequence, and a read error may be involved. CDR3 residues: CASSSTSGGHYNEQLF. CDR3 in DNA: TGTGCCAGCAGCTCGACTAGCGGGGGGCACTACAATGAGCAGCTCTTC. The chain employs TRBV7-9 and TRBJ2-1; 13 nucleotides match TRBD2. Per germline, CDR1 SEHNR and CDR2 FQNEAQ (reference sequence). The CDR3 totals 16 residues.

The rearrangement links TRBV6-1 to TRBJ2-7, with D perhaps matching TRBD1 (6 bases). The CDR3 extends over 14 amino acids. Trimming stripped 6 bases from V and 0 bases from J, with 12 bases between. Germline V gene data show CDR1 as MNHNS and CDR2 as SASEGT. CDR3 region: CASSHRVPSYEQYF. CDR3 DNA sequence: TGTGCCAGCAGCCACAGGGTTCCCTCCTACGAGCAGTACTTC.

V is TRBV4-3 and J is TRBJ1-1; no definite D call. Per germline, CDR1 LGHNA and CDR2 YSLEER. CDR3 length equals 14 residues. V lost 1 base to trimming and J lost 6 bases, with 12 bases between them. In DNA form, the CDR3 reads TGCGCCAGCAGCCAAGTTTGGGCCCGGCCTGAAGCTTTCTTT. Translated, it gives CASSQVWARPEAFF.

The chain links TRBV11-2 to TRBJ2-7; perhaps TRBD1 as D (5 bases). CDR1 and CDR2 from the germline V gene are SGHAT and FQNNGV. The CDR3 is 16 amino acids. V was clipped by 1 base and J by 2 bases, with 15 bases between them. The CDR3 reads CASSLVAGLGAYEQYF. In DNA form, the CDR3 reads TGTGCCAGCAGCTTAGTGGCAGGGCTTGGGGCCTACGAGCAGTACTTC.

The chain carries TRBV9 and TRBJ1-5; D uncertain. Trimming took 2 bases from V and 2 from J, leaving 8 bases between them. CDR3 length equals 14 residues. Germline V gene sequence: CDR1 SGDLS, CDR2 YYNGEE. CDR3 residues: CASSVDIGNQPQHF. DNA of the CDR3: TGTGCCAGCAGCGTCGACATAGGCAATCAGCCCCAGCATTTT.

The rearrangement uses TRBV7-9 and TRBJ2-2, with no clear D. Trimming pared 2 bases from V and 4 bases from J, leaving 14 bases between. Germline lookup yields CDR1 SEHNR and CDR2 FQNEAQ (reference sequence). The CDR3 runs 16 residues. In DNA form, the CDR3 reads TGTGCCAGCAGCTTACTGCTGCGGCGGCGCACCGGGGAGCTGTTTTTT. This translates into CASSLLLRRRTGELFF.

The V and J genes are TRBV5-6 and TRBJ2-1; D uncertain. The CDR3 consists of 16 residues. Trimming left V 0 bases short and J 6 bases short, with 16 bases between. Germline CDR1 and CDR2: SGHDT and YYEEEE. CDR3 protein: CASSLEQAAISNEQFF. In nucleotides, the CDR3 is TGTGCCAGCAGCTTGGAGCAGGCCGCTATTAGCAATGAGCAGTTCTTC.